This entry lists 18 T cell receptor beta chains sequenced from one sample in a study of regulatory T cells in long-lasting Graves disease. The sample's time point: persistent/refractory GD, antithyroid drugs over 5 years with positive TRAb. PBMC-extracted RNA yielded the TCR library. Researchers made TCR beta libraries by using iRepertoire HTBI primers and running Arm-PCR on CDR3 regions. TCRdb re-analysed the multiplex PCR reads in MiXCR, keeping a single row per CDR3 protein. The sample includes approximately 470,000 distinct CDR3 sequences, less than 25% of them seen just once. The sample in question was peripheral blood mononuclear cells (PBMCs), obtained when the disease was refractory, from a patient treated with antithyroid drugs. Every receptor here comes from a female donor with Graves disease.

The V call is TRBV6-1, the J call TRBJ1-1; D is unresolved. Germline lookup yields CDR1 MNHNS and CDR2 SASEGT. CDR3 length equals 14 residues. The germline V and J ends were trimmed by 8 bases and 5 bases, with 18 bases remaining between them. The DNA of the CDR3 is TGTGCCAGCTGCGCCGAAGGCGGGTGGACTGAAGCTTTCTTT. Translated: CASCAEGGWTEAFF.

This clonotype was recorded many times. CDR3 amino acids: CASSYGTSGIEQYF. The CDR3 region has the DNA TGTGCCAGCAGTTATGGGACTAGCGGGATCGAGCAGTACTTC. The rearrangement joins TRBV6-5 to TRBJ2-7, with TRBD2 matching 13 bases. The CDR3 is 14 amino acids. CDR1 MNHEY and CDR2 SVGAGI come from the germline V gene. V lost 3 bases and J lost 6; bases outside the gene matches: 2.

This clonotype appeared a few times. This chain joins TRBV5-1 and TRBJ2-3, with TRBD2 matching over 9 bases. The CDR3 is made up of 16 amino acids. The trim removed 4 bases at V and 5 bases at J, leaving 11 bases unmatched. The germline CDR1 and CDR2 sequences are SGHRS and YFSETQ. In nucleotides, the CDR3 is TGCGCCAGCAGCAGGGCCCGCGGGAGGGCCTTAGATACGCAGTATTTT. It encodes CASSRARGRALDTQYF. The full variable domain, its missing parts supplied by reference TRBV5-1 and TRBJ2-3, is KAGVTQTPRYLIKTRGQQVTLSCSPISGHRSVSWYQQTPGQGLQFLFEYFSETQRNKGNFPGRFSGRQFSNSRSEMNVSTLELGDSALYLCASSRARGRALDTQYFGPGTRLTVL.

This clonotype was observed at least ten times. The rearrangement uses TRBV7-8 and TRBJ1-4, with D unresolved. The CDR3 spans 12 residues. Germline V gene data show CDR1 as SGHVS and CDR2 as FQNEAQ. Deletions cut 5 bases from V and 8 bases from J, with 9 bases between. The CDR3 DNA is TGTGCCAGCAGCGCCCTGCGGGAAAAACTGTTTTTT. Its translation is CASSALREKLFF.

This clonotype was counted many times. The chain carries TRBV28 and TRBJ1-2, with unresolved D. V shed 6 bases and J shed 4 bases, with 12 bases lying between them. CDR1 is MDHEN and CDR2 is SYDVKM in the germline V gene. The CDR3 runs 13 residues. DNA of the CDR3: TGTGCCAGCAGCTGGGGAAGGAGCTATGGCTACACCTTC. Protein: CASSWGRSYGYTF.

This chain links TRBV19 with TRBJ2-4; D is undetermined. The better agreement between TRBJ2-7 and the DNA end casts doubt on the J call. Germline-derived CDR1 and CDR2 are LNHDA and SQIVND (reference sequence). This CDR3 has 12 amino acids. The CDR3 DNA sequence: TGTGCCAGTAGTATCGGCGGCGCCGAGCAGTACTTC. As protein: CASSIGGAEQYF.

The rearrangement links TRBV19 to TRBJ1-5, with D unresolved. Per the germline V gene, CDR1 is LNHDA and CDR2 is SQIVND (reference sequence). Between the trimmed V and J ends, which lost 7 bases and 4 bases, there was a span of 11 bases. The CDR3 has 13 amino acids. The CDR3 reads CASKGEVNQPQHF. CDR3 DNA sequence: TGTGCCAGTAAGGGAGAAGTTAATCAGCCCCAGCATTTT.

This clonotype was seen ten or more times. The genes are TRBV2 and TRBJ2-1; 11 bases agree with TRBD2. Germline V gene data show CDR1 as SNHLY and CDR2 as FYNNEI. The CDR3 contains 14 residues. The J segment lost 4 bases and the V segment lost 5 bases, leaving 1 base of the junction unmatched. CDR3 loop: CASSRTSGYNEQFF. The CDR3 bases are TGTGCCAGCAGTAGGACTAGCGGGTACAATGAGCAGTTCTTC.

V usage is TRBV11-3 and J usage is TRBJ2-1; a possible D gene is TRBD1 (6 bases). Germline loops: CDR1 SGHNT, CDR2 YENEEA. The CDR3 is made up of 15 amino acids. Trimming stripped 0 bases from V and 7 bases from J, with 13 bases between. CDR3 sequence: CASSLDQGGVNEQFF. For the CDR3, the DNA is TGTGCCAGCAGCTTAGATCAAGGGGGAGTAAATGAGCAGTTCTTC.

The V gene is TRBV24-1, the J gene TRBJ2-3; D ambiguous. The V end lost 0 bases, the J end lost 6 bases, and 3 bases lay between the germline ends. The V gene's germline CDR1 is KGHDR and CDR2 SFDVKD. The CDR3 length is 12 residues. For the CDR3, the DNA is TGTGCCACCAGTGATTTGGTGGATACGCAGTATTTT. It encodes CATSDLVDTQYF.

In its sample, this clonotype was seen a few times. The J gene is TRBJ1-5, the V gene TRBV5-4; a possible D gene is TRBD1 (6 bases). CDR1 and CDR2 (germline): SGHNT, YYREEE (reference sequence). V was pared by 3 bases and J by 2 bases, with 12 bases between. The CDR3 extends over 15 amino acids. CDR3 region: CASSWGGAGNQPQHF. In nucleotides, the CDR3 is TGTGCCAGCAGCTGGGGGGGGGCTGGCAATCAGCCCCAGCATTTT.

This clonotype showed up just a few times. The V gene is TRBV25-1, the J gene TRBJ1-2; unclear D gene. Trimming removed 3 bases at V and 7 bases at J, with 18 bases between. The CDR3 length is 15 residues. CDR1 and CDR2 (germline): MGHDK, SYGVNS. The chain's CDR3 is CASSETSAPPRGYTF. The CDR3, as DNA: TGTGCCAGCAGTGAGACCTCTGCCCCACCCCGTGGCTACACCTTC.

This clonotype has a handful of counts. A read error is possible here, since a much larger clone lies one base away. The chain is built from TRBV28 and TRBJ1-2, with D possibly TRBD1 on 6 matching bases. The CDR3 sequence is 17 residues long. The germline V gene encodes CDR1 MDHEN and CDR2 SYDVKM. Trimming cost V 10 bases and J 4 bases, with 28 bases left between them. For the CDR3, the DNA is TGTGCCATCAAACAACCTGGGGGCGGGGGTCGTAGCTATGGCTACACCTTC. It is translated as CAIKQPGGGGRSYGYTF.

This clonotype is a singleton in its sample. The rearrangement links TRBV7-9 to TRBJ2-7; maybe TRBD2 (6 bases). The CDR3 totals 15 residues. With 1 base removed from V and 2 bases from J, the gap between germline ends came to 12 bases. Germline V gene sequence: CDR1 SEHNR, CDR2 FQNEAQ (reference sequence). The DNA of the CDR3 is TGTGCCAGCAGCTTAGGTGTTAGCGGTCCCTACGAGCAGTACTTC. Protein product: CASSLGVSGPYEQYF. Supplemented by reference TRBV7-9 and TRBJ2-7, the full variable domain reads DTGVSQNPRHKITKRGQNVTFRCDPISEHNRLYWYRQTLGQGPEFLTYFQNEAQLEKSRLLSDRFSAERPKGSFSTLEIQRTEQGDSAMYLCASSLGVSGPYEQYFGPGTRLTVT.

V and J are TRBV20-1 and TRBJ2-7; 8 positions match TRBD2. Germline-derived CDR1 and CDR2 are DFQATT and SNEGSKA (reference sequence). There are 14 residues in the CDR3. The ends lost 1 base at V and 3 bases at J; junction bases unmatched: 5. In DNA, the CDR3 is TGCAGTGCTAGAGTTGACGGGAGGGGCTACGAGCAGTACTTC. Protein: CSARVDGRGYEQYF.

This clonotype came up many times. CDR3 in amino acids: CASSRPRDRGSYEQYF. For the CDR3, the DNA is TGTGCCAGCAGTCGGCCTCGTGACAGGGGTTCCTACGAGCAGTACTTC. This chain links TRBV6-2 or TRBV6-3 with TRBJ2-7, with 8 positions matching TRBD1. The germline CDR1 and CDR2 sequences are MNHEY and SVGEGT. The length of the CDR3 is 16 residues. J was trimmed by 1 base and V by 5 bases; bases with no gene match: 10.

This clonotype was seen more than once but under ten times. The V and J genes are TRBV6-1 and TRBJ1-3; D not certain. This CDR3 has 18 residues. From germline, CDR1 is MNHNS and CDR2 SASEGT. The V and J ends lost 7 bases and 0 bases respectively, with 22 bases between them. Written as DNA, the CDR3 is TGTGCCAGCACCCATCGCCCGGACCGCCTGAGCTCTGGAAACACCATATATTTT. Protein product: CASTHRPDRLSSGNTIYF.

At least ten counts were recorded for this clonotype. This chain connects TRBV6-1 to TRBJ2-5, with 7 bases lining up with TRBD1. The germline gives CDR1 MNHNS, CDR2 SASEGT. Trimming took 5 bases from V and 5 from J; bases not matched to a gene: 8. The CDR3 is 14 amino acids. The CDR3 DNA reads TGTGCCAGCAGTCACGGGACAGTCGGGGAGACCCAGTACTTC. Protein product: CASSHGTVGETQYF.